This T cell receptor beta chain was sequenced for a study of shared clonotypes between healthy human individuals. Findings and caveats of the study: Against clonotypes common to all four donors, non-shared ones had lower generation probabilities.

This clone was recorded once. Its target is not known. In the same sample, other DNA sequences code for this CDR3. CDR3 size: 13 residues. The ends were cut back, 3 bases at V and 0 bases at J, with 6 bases in the middle. Germline assignment: CDR1 SGHAT and CDR2 FQNNGV. Original methodology: Owing to the provision of junction-only sequences devoid of quality scores by immunoSEQ, filtering differed. Some clones are missing from TCRdb's copy, which holds only in-frame ones; the method was immunoSEQ multiplex PCR. V and J calls and clone size are given by that table; D and trimming were obtained from the DNA. The sample holds about 2 million clones; roughly 96% are singletons and the top ten take approximately 0.13%.

Sequenced material: naive CD4+ T cells sorted from blood. The subset: CD45RA+ positively selected. The TCR was taken from a man between 18 and 29 years old in good health. The chain has TRBV11-2 and TRBJ2-7, with D possibly being TRBD1 (5 bases). CDR3 amino acids: CASSLTDSYEQYF. CDR3 sequence (DNA): TGTGCCAGCAGCTTGACAGACTCCTACGAGCAGTACTTC.